Following are 27 T cell receptor beta chains from one sample sequenced in a study of blood T cell repertoires in COVID-19. Method: immunoSEQ multiplex PCR; TCRdb's copy keeps in-frame clones and lacks some. The profile shows 150,000 or so clones, about four fifths of them singletons. Sequenced: peripheral blood. Every receptor here comes from a woman in her 70s with COVID-19, enrolled during active disease.

The chain's CDR3 is CATSNRDSGYTF. The CDR3 DNA follows: TGTGCCACCAGCAACCGGGACTCGGGCTACACCTTC. The rearrangement links TRBV6-5 to TRBJ1-2; D is perhaps TRBD1 (5 bases). Germline CDR1 MNHEY, CDR2 SVGAGI. The V end lost 10 bases, the J end lost 8 bases, and 17 bases lay between the germline ends. The CDR3 runs to 12 residues.

The chain couples TRBV9 to TRBJ2-7, with unresolved D. V was trimmed by 4 bases and J by 6 bases, leaving 17 bases between them. The V gene's germline CDR1 is SGDLS and CDR2 YYNGEE. This CDR3 contains 14 residues. CDR3: CASSPAGELREQYF. The CDR3 DNA is TGTGCCAGCAGCCCGGCCGGAGAACTACGCGAGCAGTACTTC.

The chain recombines TRBV7-2 with TRBJ2-5; no clear D. V lost 1 base, J lost 7 bases, and 7 bases lay in between. This CDR3 is built from 12 residues. Looked up from germline, CDR1 is SGHTA and CDR2 is FQGNSA. The CDR3 nucleotides are TGTGCCAGCAGCTTAGATCCTACGACCCAGTACTTC. It encodes CASSLDPTTQYF.

The chain links TRBV9 to TRBJ2-7; TRBD1 matches 10 bases. Germline lookup yields CDR1 SGDLS and CDR2 YYNGEE. V trimming: 3 bases; J trimming: 4 bases; junction bases outside the gene matches: 4. CDR3 length: 14 residues. In DNA, the CDR3 is TGTGCCAGCAGCGGGGGACAGGGGATTTACGAGCAGTACTTC. Protein product: CASSGGQGIYEQYF.

This chain uses TRBV6-5 with TRBJ2-7; a possible D gene is TRBD2 (6 bases). CDR3 size: 14 residues. CDR1 and CDR2 (germline): MNHEY, SVGAGI. V lost 10 bases and J lost 3, with 19 bases in between. The CDR3 bases are TGTGCCACCCAGGAGGGGAGAAAACTCTACGAGCAGTACTTC. Its translation is CATQEGRKLYEQYF.

There are many counts of this clone. This chain uses TRBV27 with TRBJ2-7, with D possibly TRBD1 on 5 matching bases. V dropped 6 bases and J dropped 11 bases, with 11 bases sitting between them. Germline lookup yields CDR1 MNHEY and CDR2 SMNVEV (reference sequence). CDR3 length: 10 residues. The CDR3 here is CASSRTREYF. The CDR3 region has the DNA TGTGCCAGCAGCCGGACAAGGGAGTACTTC.

V gene TRBV14 combines with J gene TRBJ1-1; tentatively, D is TRBD1 (5 bases). Trimming took 1 base from V and 4 from J, leaving 7 bases between them. Germline assignment: CDR1 SGHDN and CDR2 FVKESK. This CDR3 has 13 amino acids. The CDR3 DNA sequence: TGTGCCAGCAGCCAAGCCAGGGTCACTGAAGCTTTCTTT. This sequence encodes CASSQARVTEAFF.

In its sample, this clone was seen a few times. The V gene is TRBV5-1, the J gene TRBJ1-2; tentative D call: TRBD1 (5 bases). Trimming took 1 base from V and 3 from J, leaving 10 bases between them. The CDR3 has 14 residues. From germline, CDR1 is SGHRS and CDR2 YFSETQ. The chain's CDR3 is CASSLRGFDYGYTF. The CDR3 coding sequence is TGCGCCAGCAGCTTGAGGGGATTCGACTATGGCTACACCTTC.

The chain links TRBV14 to TRBJ2-7; D unresolved. The germline V gene encodes CDR1 SGHDN and CDR2 FVKESK. The CDR3 is made up of 13 amino acids. V lost 0 bases, J lost 6 bases, and 9 bases lay in between. The CDR3 loop reads CASSQDLVAEQYF. The DNA of the CDR3 is TGTGCCAGCAGCCAAGATCTCGTGGCCGAGCAGTACTTC.

The chain is built from TRBV3-1 (or the pseudogene TRBV3-2) and TRBJ2-5, with a possible D match to TRBD1 (5 bases). CDR3 length equals 13 residues. Trimming removed 3 bases from V and 7 bases from J, with 12 bases in between. Germline V gives CDR1 LGHDT, CDR2 YNNKEL (reference sequence). The CDR3 protein is CASSQDRQGTQYF. CDR3 DNA: TGTGCCAGCAGCCAGGACCGCCAGGGGACCCAGTACTTC.

The V call is TRBV30, the J call TRBJ2-1, with TRBD2 matching 9 bases. The CDR3 length is 16 residues. The germline CDR1 and CDR2 sequences are GTSNPN and SVGIG (reference sequence). The V gene end was trimmed by 0 bases and the J gene end by 4 bases; junction bases not matched to a gene: 7. The CDR3 reads CAWSVNPLAGYNEQFF. CDR3 nucleotides: TGTGCCTGGAGTGTAAACCCTCTAGCGGGGTACAATGAGCAGTTCTTC.

This clone was seen once. V usage is TRBV28 and J usage is TRBJ1-6, with 7 bases identical to TRBD1. CDR1 and CDR2 (germline): MDHEN, SYDVKM. The V segment lost 6 bases and the J segment 7 bases; nucleotides outside the gene matches: 9. The CDR3 covers 15 residues. For the CDR3, the DNA is TGTGCCAGCAGACCCTCGACAGGGTCCAATTCACCCCTCCACTTT. Residues: CASRPSTGSNSPLHF.

The rearrangement links TRBV6-2 or TRBV6-3 to TRBJ1-3; no clear D. This CDR3 spans 18 amino acids. CDR1 MNHEY and CDR2 SVGEGT come from the germline V gene. V was cut by 4 bases and J by 0 bases, with 19 bases left in between. The CDR3 coding sequence is TGTGCCAGCAGTTCCCTCCACCTTGGCCGGAGCTCTGGAAACACCATATATTTT. It is translated as CASSSLHLGRSSGNTIYF.

CDR3 coding DNA: TGTGCCAGCAGTTTCAAACAGGGGGTCACTGAAGCTTTCTTT. Its protein product is CASSFKQGVTEAFF. The J gene is TRBJ1-1, the V gene TRBV6-6; 8 positions agree with TRBD1. The germline CDR1 and CDR2 sequences are MNHNY and SVGAGI (reference sequence). The V segment lost 4 bases and the J segment 4 bases; nucleotides outside the gene matches: 5. CDR3 length: 14 residues.

This chain uses TRBV29-1 with TRBJ1-2, with D possibly matching TRBD1 (5 bases). Germline values: CDR1 SQVTM, CDR2 ANQGSEA. V lost 4 bases and J 6 bases, leaving 9 bases between the germline ends. The CDR3 contains 11 residues. CDR3 protein: CSVVSGNGYTF. In nucleotides, the CDR3 is TGCAGCGTTGTATCAGGGAATGGCTACACCTTC.

The chain recombines TRBV5-4 with TRBJ1-3, with 7 bases matching TRBD1. The CDR3 spans 18 residues. With V trimmed by 0 bases and J by 0 bases, 9 bases remained unmatched. From germline, CDR1 is SGHNT and CDR2 YYREEE (reference sequence). The CDR3, as DNA: TGTGCCAGCAGCTTGGCGGGGACAGCGGGCTTCTCTGGAAACACCATATATTTT. Translated, it gives CASSLAGTAGFSGNTIYF.

This rearrangement joins TRBV30 to TRBJ1-1, with TRBD1 matching over 10 bases. Trimming took 2 bases from V and 4 from J; bases not matched to a gene: 10. Germline CDR1 reads GTSNPN; CDR2 reads SVGIG (reference sequence). CDR3 length: 16 residues. The chain's CDR3 is CAWSRTGGMRGTEAFF. The CDR3 coding sequence is TGTGCCTGGAGTCGGACAGGGGGTATGAGAGGCACTGAAGCTTTCTTT.

The CDR3 nucleotides read TGTGCCAGCAGTTTAAGCGGGACTAATTCACCCCTCCACTTT. Protein sequence: CASSLSGTNSPLHF. The chain is built from TRBV28 and TRBJ1-6; a weak D match, TRBD1 (5 bases). The germline V gene encodes CDR1 MDHEN and CDR2 SYDVKM. The V and J ends lost 2 bases and 6 bases respectively, with 8 bases between them. The CDR3 spans 14 residues. The full variable domain, its missing parts supplied by reference TRBV28 and TRBJ1-6, is DVKVTQSSRYLVKRTGEKVFLECVQDMDHENMFWYRQDPGLGLRLIYFSYDVKMKEKGDIPEGYSVSREKKERFSLILESASTNQTSMYLCASSLSGTNSPLHFGNGTRLTVT.

The genes are TRBV9 and TRBJ1-1; TRBD1 matches at 8 bases. CDR3 length equals 13 residues. Germline V gives CDR1 SGDLS, CDR2 YYNGEE. The V gene end was trimmed by 2 bases and the J gene end by 4 bases; junction bases not matched to a gene: 1. CDR3 region: CASSVTGGTEAFF. CDR3 DNA sequence: TGTGCCAGCAGCGTTACAGGGGGCACTGAAGCTTTCTTT. The full variable domain, with the rest looked up from reference TRBV9 and TRBJ1-1, is DSGVTQTPKHLITATGQRVTLRCSPRSGDLSVYWYQQSLDQGLQFLIQYYNGEERAKGNILERFSAQQFPDLHSELNLSSLELGDSALYFCASSVTGGTEAFFGQGTRLTVV.

V gene TRBV6-1 combines with J gene TRBJ1-2; possible D gene TRBD1, 5 bases. CDR3 length: 15 residues. The V end was cut by 1 base, the J end by 4 bases, with 13 bases between. Germline V lookup: CDR1 MNHNS, CDR2 SASEGT. The CDR3 region is CASSEGGGAGYGYTF. CDR3 nucleotide sequence: TGTGCCAGCAGTGAAGGCGGAGGGGCGGGCTATGGCTACACCTTC.

This chain connects TRBV27 to TRBJ2-1, with 10 bases lining up with TRBD2. The germline CDR1 and CDR2 sequences are MNHEY and SMNVEV (reference sequence). The length of the CDR3 is 16 residues. The V and J ends lost 2 bases and 5 bases, in that order; junction bases with no gene match: 6. CDR3 nucleotide sequence: TGTGCCAGCAGTTTACGGGCTAGCGGGGGCAACAATGAGCAGTTCTTC. As protein: CASSLRASGGNNEQFF.

V and J are TRBV2 and TRBJ1-1; no firm D call. The CDR3 contains 12 residues. Germline V CDR1 and CDR2: SNHLY, FYNNEI. V lost 6 bases to trimming and J lost 5 bases, with 10 bases between them. CDR3 region: CASSGSMTEAFF. DNA for the CDR3: TGTGCCAGCAGCGGGAGTATGACTGAAGCTTTCTTT.

The J gene is TRBJ1-1, the V gene TRBV7-8, with TRBD1 as a possible D gene (5 bases). V was pared by 2 bases and J by 5 bases, with 12 bases between. CDR3 length: 14 residues. Germline CDR1 SGHVS, CDR2 FQNEAQ. CDR3 loop: CASSLRDRGTEAFF. DNA of the CDR3: TGTGCCAGCAGCTTAAGGGATCGGGGGACTGAAGCTTTCTTT.

The chain couples TRBV7-2 to TRBJ1-4; 8 positions match TRBD1. The CDR3 is made up of 16 amino acids. Germline assignment: CDR1 SGHTA and CDR2 FQGNSA. V shed 2 bases and J 5 bases; nucleotides not matched to a gene: 7. CDR3 coding DNA: TGTGCCAGCAGCTTAAGGAGGGGACAGGCCAATGAAAAACTGTTTTTT. Translated, it gives CASSLRRGQANEKLFF.

This chain joins TRBV19 and TRBJ2-7; D is ambiguous. This CDR3 has 13 residues. Germline V gives CDR1 LNHDA, CDR2 SQIVND (reference sequence). With 2 bases removed from V and 5 bases from J, the gap between germline ends came to 10 bases. CDR3 coding DNA: TGTGCCAGTAGTATAACACCCCTCCACGAGCAGTACTTC. This encodes CASSITPLHEQYF.

V and J are TRBV27 and TRBJ1-2, with a weak D call TRBD1 (6 bases). Germline assignment: CDR1 MNHEY and CDR2 SMNVEV (reference sequence). With 5 bases removed from V and 5 bases from J, the gap between germline ends came to 12 bases. This CDR3 comprises 13 residues. Here the CDR3 reads CASSRTATYGYTF. Written as DNA, the CDR3 is TGTGCCAGCAGTCGGACAGCGACTTATGGCTACACCTTC.

The chain joins TRBV7-2 to TRBJ1-1; D is undetermined. Germline V gene lookup returns CDR1 SGHTA and CDR2 FQGNSA. The CDR3 has 11 residues. V was trimmed by 3 bases and J by 8 bases, leaving 7 bases between them. The CDR3 DNA reads TGTGCCAGCAGCTTTTTACTGGAAGCTTTCTTT. This gives the protein CASSFLLEAFF.